Listed here are 20 T cell receptor beta chains from one sample, sequenced in a study of blood T cell repertoires in COVID-19 (TCRdb year 2020). Libraries came from the immunoSEQ multiplex PCR assay. Entries here come from immuneACCESS through TCRdb and include only in-frame sequences with V and J called. Some clones fail to appear in such tables; in the studies checked, an unresolved V gene covers under half of the shortfall, and the cause of the remainder is unknown. The sample has about 150,000 clones on record, around 81% of them singletons. In total, the top ten clones hold 6.2% of the sample. Sequences were obtained from PBMCs or T cells enriched from blood (not recorded which). The receptor source for this set is a woman aged 40 to 49 who had recovered from COVID-19.

The chain joins TRBV21-1 to TRBJ1-1; the table's D call, TRBD1, was not checked against the DNA. TRBV21-1 is flagged as a pseudogene. The CDR3 spans 17 residues. The CDR3 region has the DNA TGTGCCAGCACCCCCCCCTCTAAAGGACAGGGGCCCACTGAAGCTTTCTTT. The encoded protein is CASTPPSKGQGPTEAFF.

This rearrangement joins TRBV15 to TRBJ1-2; a possible D gene is TRBD1 (6 bases). Germline V gives CDR1 LNHNV, CDR2 YYDKDF (reference sequence). V lost 1 base to trimming and J lost 6 bases, with 12 bases between them. The length of the CDR3 is 14 residues. Here the CDR3 DNA reads TGTGCCACCAGCAGAGTAGGGCAGGGGCATGGCTACACCTTC. This translates into CATSRVGQGHGYTF.

The genes are TRBV20-1 and TRBJ2-7; 7 bases line up with TRBD2. Germline lookup yields CDR1 DFQATT and CDR2 SNEGSKA (reference sequence). The CDR3 is made up of 14 amino acids. V trimming: 3 bases; J trimming: 2 bases; junction bases outside the gene matches: 7. The chain's CDR3 is CSASVPSGTYEQYF. CDR3 nucleotides: TGCAGTGCTAGTGTCCCGAGCGGGACCTACGAGCAGTACTTC.

This clone is a singleton in its sample. This chain links TRBV7-3 with TRBJ2-1; 9 bases fit TRBD2. Trimming took 5 bases from V and 7 from J; bases not matched to a gene: 12. This CDR3 is built from 16 residues. Per germline, CDR1 SGHTA and CDR2 FQGTGA. The chain's CDR3 is CASSPQAGLAKNEQFF. CDR3 nucleotide sequence: TGTGCCAGCAGCCCACAGGCGGGACTAGCAAAAAATGAGCAGTTCTTC.

The chain links TRBV9 to TRBJ2-3; 8 bases fit TRBD1. The CDR3 covers 16 residues. The germline V gene encodes CDR1 SGDLS and CDR2 YYNGEE. V lost 4 bases to trimming and J lost 4 bases; unmatched junction nucleotides: 11. The CDR3 DNA reads TGTGCCAGCAGCCCCATGTCCGGACAGGGAGCAGATACGCAGTATTTT. This translates into CASSPMSGQGADTQYF.

This clone appeared once. V gene TRBV6-5 combines with J gene TRBJ1-1; D is unresolved. The CDR3 is 14 amino acids. Trimming took 3 bases from V and 4 from J, leaving 12 bases between them. The germline CDR1 and CDR2 sequences are MNHEY and SVGAGI. As DNA, the CDR3 is TGTGCCAGCAGTTATGGCAGAGGAAGCACTGAAGCTTTCTTT. Its protein product is CASSYGRGSTEAFF.

V is TRBV19 and J is TRBJ2-4, with 8 bases matching TRBD2. The CDR3 sequence is 16 residues long. V lost 6 bases, J lost 0 bases, and 7 bases stayed unmatched. Looked up from germline, CDR1 is LNHDA and CDR2 is SQIVND (reference sequence). CDR3 residues: CASSPTSGVAKNIQYF. In nucleotides, the CDR3 is TGTGCCAGTAGCCCAACTAGCGGTGTAGCCAAAAACATTCAGTACTTC. The full variable domain, with the rest looked up from reference TRBV19 and TRBJ2-4, is DGGITQSPKYLFRKEGQNVTLSCEQNLNHDAMYWYRQDPGQGLRLIYYSQIVNDFQKGDIAEGYSVSREKKESFPLTVTSAQKNPTAFYLCASSPTSGVAKNIQYFGAGTRLSVL.

Remarks on this clone: Mismatch with germline at one junction end may stem from a read error. V and J are TRBV2 and TRBJ1-5; perhaps TRBD1 as D (5 bases). This CDR3 has 15 amino acids. Germline CDR1 reads SNHLY; CDR2 reads FYNNEI. The CDR3 DNA reads as TGTGCCAGCAGCGAAGACAGCGGGAGCAATCAGCCCCAGCATTTT. Protein product: CASSEDSGSNQPQHF.

This clone was detected only a few times. V is TRBV2 and J is TRBJ1-6, with D unresolved. This CDR3 contains 16 residues. Germline CDR1 and CDR2: SNHLY and FYNNEI. Trimming pared 4 bases from V and 0 bases from J, leaving 10 bases between. This CDR3 reads CASSAVESSYNSPLHF. CDR3 bases: TGTGCCAGCAGTGCGGTAGAGAGCTCCTATAATTCACCCCTCCACTTT.

The chain carries TRBV19 and TRBJ2-1, with TRBD2 matching 10 bases. Germline V lookup: CDR1 LNHDA, CDR2 SQIVND (reference sequence). Trimming cost V 3 bases and J 7 bases; bases outside gene matches: 9. The CDR3 is 16 amino acids. DNA of the CDR3: TGTGCCAGTAGTATCTTACCTAGCGGGAGATGGAATGAGCAGTTCTTC. Amino acids: CASSILPSGRWNEQFF.

The chain joins TRBV2 to TRBJ2-3, with 10 bases identical to TRBD2. The CDR3 is made up of 21 amino acids. The V gene end was trimmed by 0 bases and the J gene end by 1 base; junction bases not matched to a gene: 16. Germline CDR1 reads SNHLY; CDR2 reads FYNNEI. CDR3 coding DNA: TGTGCCAGCAGTGAAGCTGGGATAGCGGGAGGCCACAGACCTGGCACAGATACGCAGTATTTT. Protein sequence: CASSEAGIAGGHRPGTDTQYF.

The V call is TRBV30, the J call TRBJ1-6; possible D gene TRBD1, 5 bases. This CDR3 spans 15 amino acids. V was pared by 3 bases and J by 0 bases, with 9 bases between. Germline CDR1 reads GTSNPN; CDR2 reads SVGIG (reference sequence). The CDR3 bases are TGTGCCTGGAGAGACAGAAGCTCCTATAATTCACCCCTCCACTTT. Encoded protein: CAWRDRSSYNSPLHF.

A few counts support this clone. The chain combines TRBV5-6 with TRBJ2-1; D ambiguous. CDR3 length equals 16 residues. Trimming cost V 0 bases and J 0 bases, with 10 bases left between them. Germline V lookup: CDR1 SGHDT, CDR2 YYEEEE. CDR3 sequence: CASSLVLDSSYNEQFF. The CDR3, as DNA: TGTGCCAGCAGCTTGGTCCTAGATAGCTCCTACAATGAGCAGTTCTTC.

The chain uses TRBV3-1 (or the pseudogene TRBV3-2) and TRBJ1-2, with 8 bases fitting TRBD1. The CDR3 has 14 residues. After removal of 4 bases from V and 1 base from J, the junction contained 2 bases not matched to a gene. Germline V gene data show CDR1 as LGHDT and CDR2 as YNNKEL (reference sequence). In DNA, the CDR3 is TGTGCCAGCAGCCGACAGGGGATTAACTATGGCTACACCTTC. This gives the protein CASSRQGINYGYTF.

The chain links TRBV19 to TRBJ2-3; TRBD1 is a possible D gene (6 bases). Germline V CDR1 and CDR2: LNHDA, SQIVND (reference sequence). CDR3 length equals 12 residues. The V end lost 6 bases, the J end lost 5 bases, and 9 bases lay between the germline ends. The CDR3 region is CASSPRGDTQYF. The DNA of the CDR3 is TGTGCCAGTAGCCCCAGGGGAGATACGCAGTATTTT.

V gene TRBV7-4 combines with J gene TRBJ1-5, with D perhaps TRBD1 (5 bases). Germline V gives CDR1 SGHVT, CDR2 SQSDAQ. V lost 3 bases to trimming and J lost 1 base, with 10 bases between them. The CDR3 has 15 amino acids. The CDR3 here is CASSFRRQSNQPQHF. Here the CDR3 DNA reads TGTGCCAGCAGCTTTCGGCGACAGAGCAATCAGCCCCAGCATTTT.

V gene TRBV6-5 combines with J gene TRBJ1-4; TRBD1 aligns across 7 bases. Germline V lookup: CDR1 MNHEY, CDR2 SVGAGI. After removal of 6 bases from V and 0 bases from J, the junction contained 4 bases not matched to a gene. CDR3 length: 15 residues. The CDR3 region is CASRGTAATNEKLFF. The CDR3 DNA is TGTGCCAGCAGAGGGACAGCAGCAACTAATGAAAAACTGTTTTTT.

This sequence joins TRBV19 and TRBJ1-6; 7 bases line up with TRBD1. The V gene's germline CDR1 is LNHDA and CDR2 SQIVND (reference sequence). The length of the CDR3 is 14 residues. The V segment lost 4 bases and the J segment 10 bases; nucleotides outside the gene matches: 7. The CDR3 nucleotides are TGTGCCAGTAGTACGCCGGGACAGAGCTCACCCCTCCACTTT. Amino acid sequence: CASSTPGQSSPLHF.

In this sample, this clone turned up once. The chain is built from TRBV5-4 and TRBJ2-2; tentatively, D is TRBD2 (7 bases). The V end was cut by 4 bases, the J end by 0 bases, with 13 bases between. There are 16 residues in the CDR3. The germline V gene has CDR1 SGHNT and CDR2 YYREEE (reference sequence). The CDR3 DNA reads TGTGCCAGCAGCCCCGGGGGGCGCGCGAACACCGGGGAGCTGTTTTTT. Protein product: CASSPGGRANTGELFF. Drawing the rest from reference TRBV5-4 and TRBJ2-2, the complete variable domain is ETGVTQSPTHLIKTRGQQVTLRCSSQSGHNTVSWYQQALGQGPQFIFQYYREEENGRGNFPPRFSGLQFPNYSSELNVNALELDDSALYLCASSPGGRANTGELFFGEGSRLTVL.

This rearrangement joins TRBV7-9 to TRBJ1-1; a possible D gene is TRBD1 (5 bases). The length of the CDR3 is 13 residues. Trimming cost V 6 bases and J 1 base, with 9 bases left between them. CDR1 and CDR2 from the germline V gene are SEHNR and FQNEAQ (reference sequence). CDR3 bases: TGTGCCAGCAGGCCAACAGGGAACACTGAAGCTTTCTTT. Translation: CASRPTGNTEAFF. Full variable domain (missing parts from reference TRBV7-9 and TRBJ1-1): DTGVSQNPRHKITKRGQNVTFRCDPISEHNRLYWYRQTLGQGPEFLTYFQNEAQLEKSRLLSDRFSAERPKGSFSTLEIQRTEQGDSAMYLCASRPTGNTEAFFGQGTRLTVV.